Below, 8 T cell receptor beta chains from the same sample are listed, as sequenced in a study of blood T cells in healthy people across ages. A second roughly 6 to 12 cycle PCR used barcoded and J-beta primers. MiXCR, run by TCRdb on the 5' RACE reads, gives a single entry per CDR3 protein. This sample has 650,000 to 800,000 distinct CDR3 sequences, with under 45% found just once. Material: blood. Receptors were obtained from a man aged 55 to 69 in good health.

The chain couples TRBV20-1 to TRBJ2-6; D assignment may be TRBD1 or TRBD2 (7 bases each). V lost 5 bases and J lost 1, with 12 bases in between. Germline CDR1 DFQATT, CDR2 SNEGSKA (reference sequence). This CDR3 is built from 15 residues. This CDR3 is CSALRGGSGANVLTF. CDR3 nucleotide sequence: TGCAGTGCTCTCAGGGGGGGATCTGGGGCCAACGTCCTGACTTTC.

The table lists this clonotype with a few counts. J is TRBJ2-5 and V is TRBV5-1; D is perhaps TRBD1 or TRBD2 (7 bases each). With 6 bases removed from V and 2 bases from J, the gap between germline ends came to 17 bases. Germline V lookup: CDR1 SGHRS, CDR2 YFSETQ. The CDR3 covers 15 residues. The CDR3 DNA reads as TGCGCCAGCAAGAGGGGGGGACAGATTCAAGAGACCCAGTACTTC. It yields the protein CASKRGGQIQETQYF.

Here the CDR3 reads CASSGGGPTDTQYF. CDR3 DNA sequence: TGTGCCAGCAGCGGGGGGGGGCCCACAGATACGCAGTATTTT. The J gene is TRBJ2-3, the V gene TRBV9; TRBD2 might be the D (7 bases). Germline-derived CDR1 and CDR2 are SGDLS and YYNGEE. The length of the CDR3 is 14 residues. The ends were cut back, 3 bases at V and 2 bases at J, with 10 bases in the middle. Full variable domain (outside the CDR3, taken from reference TRBV9 and TRBJ2-3): DSGVTQTPKHLITATGQRVTLRCSPRSGDLSVYWYQQSLDQGLQFLIQYYNGEERAKGNILERFSAQQFPDLHSELNLSSLELGDSALYFCASSGGGPTDTQYFGPGTRLTVL.

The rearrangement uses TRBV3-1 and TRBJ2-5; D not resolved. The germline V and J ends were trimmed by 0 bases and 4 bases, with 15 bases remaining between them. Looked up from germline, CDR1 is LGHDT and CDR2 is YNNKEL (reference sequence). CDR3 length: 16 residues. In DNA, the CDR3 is TGTGCCAGCAGCCAAGAAGTAGGTACTAACACAGAGACCCAGTACTTC. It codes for CASSQEVGTNTETQYF.

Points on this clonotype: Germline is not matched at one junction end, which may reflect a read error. CDR3 amino acids: CASRVAGSAGGLFF. In DNA form, the CDR3 reads TGTGCCAGCAGAGTGGCGGGGTCAGCCGGGGGGCTGTTTTTT. The chain has TRBV7-2 and TRBJ2-2, with a tentative D call TRBD2 (6 bases). The length of the CDR3 is 14 residues. Germline loops: CDR1 SGHTA, CDR2 FQGNSA.

The CDR3 spells CATSASRSGQQFF. The CDR3 bases are TGTGCCACCAGTGCGAGCCGTAGCGGTCAGCAGTTCTTC. The chain combines TRBV24-1 with TRBJ2-1, with D perhaps TRBD2 (6 bases). Germline CDR1 reads KGHDR; CDR2 reads SFDVKD. V lost 5 bases and J 11 bases, leaving 15 bases between the germline ends. The CDR3 has 13 residues.

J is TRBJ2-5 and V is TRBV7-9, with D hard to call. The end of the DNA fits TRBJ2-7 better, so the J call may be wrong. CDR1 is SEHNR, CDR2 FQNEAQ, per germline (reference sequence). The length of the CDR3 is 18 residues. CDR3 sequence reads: CASSLVMHSPLLAYEQYF. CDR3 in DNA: TGTGCCAGCAGCTTAGTAATGCACTCCCCTCTTCTCGCTTACGAGCAGTACTTC.

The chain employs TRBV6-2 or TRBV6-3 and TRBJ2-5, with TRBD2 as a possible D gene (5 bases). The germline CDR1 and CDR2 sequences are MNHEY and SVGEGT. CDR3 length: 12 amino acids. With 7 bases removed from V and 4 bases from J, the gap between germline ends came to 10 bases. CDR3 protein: CASKAALETQYF. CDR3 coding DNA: TGTGCCAGCAAAGCGGCTCTAGAGACCCAGTACTTC.